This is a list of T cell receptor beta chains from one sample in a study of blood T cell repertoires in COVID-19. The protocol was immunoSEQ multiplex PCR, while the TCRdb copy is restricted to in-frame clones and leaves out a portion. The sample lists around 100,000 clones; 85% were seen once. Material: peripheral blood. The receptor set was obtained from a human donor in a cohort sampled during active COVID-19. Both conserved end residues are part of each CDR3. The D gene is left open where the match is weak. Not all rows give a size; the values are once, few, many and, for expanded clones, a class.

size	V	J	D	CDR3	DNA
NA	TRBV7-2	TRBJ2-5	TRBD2	CASSPPGGASGGRQTQYF	TGTGCCAGCAGCCCCCCGGGGGGGGCTAGCGGGGGTCGTCAGACCCAGTACTTC
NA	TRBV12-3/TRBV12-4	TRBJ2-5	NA	CASSLDRETQYF	TGTGCCAGCAGTTTAGACCGGGAGACCCAGTACTTC
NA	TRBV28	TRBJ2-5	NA	CASLDPAGETQYF	TGTGCCAGCCTGGACCCAGCGGGAGAGACCCAGTACTTC
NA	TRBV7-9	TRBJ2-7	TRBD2	CASSLRGSASGVPEQYF	TGTGCCAGCAGCTTACGTGGTTCGGCTAGCGGAGTTCCCGAGCAGTACTTC
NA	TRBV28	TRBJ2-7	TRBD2	CASSSSSGSVYEQYF	TGTGCCAGCAGTTCCTCTAGCGGGAGTGTGTACGAGCAGTACTTC
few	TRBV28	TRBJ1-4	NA	CASSMQGGTNEKLFF	TGTGCCAGCAGTATGCAAGGGGGAACTAATGAAAAACTGTTTTTT
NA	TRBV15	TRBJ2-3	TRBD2	CATSRDTGGAWGTDTQYF	TGTGCCACCAGCAGAGATACGGGGGGGGCCTGGGGAACAGATACGCAGTATTTT
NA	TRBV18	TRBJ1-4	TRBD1	CASSHRDREEKLFF	TGTGCCAGCTCGCACCGGGACAGGGAAGAAAAACTGTTTTTT
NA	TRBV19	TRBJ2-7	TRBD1	CASSTLTGAAYEQYF	TGTGCCAGTAGCACCCTTACAGGGGCAGCCTACGAGCAGTACTTC
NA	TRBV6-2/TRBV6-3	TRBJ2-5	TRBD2	CASSSIESGRGETQYF	TGTGCCAGCAGCAGTATAGAGAGCGGGAGGGGAGAGACCCAGTACTTC
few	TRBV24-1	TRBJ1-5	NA	CATSGSGDQPQHF	TGTGCCACCAGTGGGTCAGGCGATCAGCCCCAGCATTTT
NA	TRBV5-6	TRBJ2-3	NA	CASSLAAVASTDTQYF	TGTGCCAGCAGCCTGGCGGCGGTCGCTAGCACAGATACGCAGTATTTT
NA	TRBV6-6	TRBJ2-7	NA	CASSYSGESTSYEQYF	TGTGCCAGCAGTTATTCGGGAGAAAGTACCTCCTACGAGCAGTACTTC
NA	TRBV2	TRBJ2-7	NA	CASSVDSYEQYF	TGTGCCAGCAGCGTGGACAGCTACGAGCAGTACTTC
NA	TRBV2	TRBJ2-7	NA	CASSDGVTYEQYF	TGTGCCAGCAGTGATGGAGTCACCTACGAGCAGTACTTC
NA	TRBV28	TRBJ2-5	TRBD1	CASSDRDRGKETQYF	TGTGCCAGCAGTGACCGGGACAGGGGTAAAGAGACCCAGTACTTC
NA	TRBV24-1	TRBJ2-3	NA	CATSERQSTDTQYF	TGTGCCACCAGTGAGCGGCAAAGCACAGATACGCAGTATTTT
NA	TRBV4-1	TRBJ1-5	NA	CASSQALGGGDQPQHF	TGCGCCAGCAGCCAAGCTCTCGGGGGAGGGGATCAGCCCCAGCATTTT
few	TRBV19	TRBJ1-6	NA	CASTTGLGNSPLHF	TGTGCCAGTACCACAGGGTTGGGAAATTCACCCCTCCACTTT
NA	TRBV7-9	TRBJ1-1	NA	CASRWTDQNTEAFF	TGTGCCAGCAGGTGGACAGACCAGAACACTGAAGCTTTCTTT
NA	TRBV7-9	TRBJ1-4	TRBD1	CASSTGGLFEKLFF	TGTGCCAGCAGCACAGGGGGCTTGTTTGAAAAACTGTTTTTT
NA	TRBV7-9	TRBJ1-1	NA	CASSFSGDTEAFF	TGTGCCAGCAGCTTCTCGGGGGACACTGAAGCTTTCTTT
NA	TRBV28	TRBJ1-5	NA	CASSSRLTQHF	TGTGCCAGCAGTAGCAGGTTGACCCAGCATTTT
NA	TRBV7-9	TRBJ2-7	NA	CASSLAIGTNYEQYF	TGTGCCAGCAGCTTAGCAATCGGGACAAATTACGAGCAGTACTTC
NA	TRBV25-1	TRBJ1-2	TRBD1	CASSATGATGVAYGYTF	TGTGCCAGCAGTGCCACCGGGGCAACAGGGGTGGCCTATGGCTACACCTTC
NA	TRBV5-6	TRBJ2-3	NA	CASSLWTEQHF	TGTGCCAGCAGCTTATGGACTGAGCAACATTTT
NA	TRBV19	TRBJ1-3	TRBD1	CASAQDRGSSGNTIYF	TGTGCCAGCGCTCAGGACAGGGGAAGTTCTGGAAACACCATATATTTT
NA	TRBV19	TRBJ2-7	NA	CASSTLTVSYEQYF	TGTGCCAGTAGTACGCTGACAGTTTCCTACGAGCAGTACTTC
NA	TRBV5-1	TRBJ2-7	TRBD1	CASSLGSGGGNEQYF	TGCGCCAGCAGCTTGGGATCAGGGGGCGGAAACGAGCAGTACTTC
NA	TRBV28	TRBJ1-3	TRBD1	CASRKDRVQGNTIYF	TGTGCCAGCAGAAAAGACAGGGTTCAAGGAAACACCATATATTTT
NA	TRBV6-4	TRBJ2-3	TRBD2	CASSLGLAGTDTQYF	TGTGCCAGCAGTCTTGGACTAGCGGGAACGGATACGCAGTATTTT
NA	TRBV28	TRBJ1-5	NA	CASSFISEGGNQPQHF	TGTGCCAGCAGTTTCATTTCGGAGGGTGGCAATCAGCCCCAGCATTTT
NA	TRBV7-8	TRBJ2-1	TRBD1	CASSWTGTGFYNEQFF	TGTGCCAGCAGCTGGACCGGGACAGGGTTCTACAATGAGCAGTTCTTC
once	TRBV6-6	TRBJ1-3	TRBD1	CASRDTGGYSGNTIYF	TGTGCCAGCAGGGATACAGGGGGCTACTCTGGAAACACCATATATTTT
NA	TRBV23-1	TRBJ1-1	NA	CASVIWGGTEAFF	TGCGCCAGTGTGATCTGGGGCGGTACTGAAGCTTTCTTT
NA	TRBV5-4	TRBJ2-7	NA	CASSLSTGTNEQYF	TGTGCCAGCAGCTTGAGTACCGGGACAAACGAGCAGTACTTC
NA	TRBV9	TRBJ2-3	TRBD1	CASSVALPGTGSTDTQYF	TGTGCCAGCAGCGTAGCTTTACCCGGGACAGGGAGCACAGATACGCAGTATTTT
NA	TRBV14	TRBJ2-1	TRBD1	CASSQDRGQVHNEQFF	TGTGCCAGCAGCCAAGATCGAGGACAGGTTCACAATGAGCAGTTCTTC
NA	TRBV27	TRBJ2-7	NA	CASKGLGSGPYEQYF	TGTGCCAGTAAGGGGCTGGGATCCGGGCCCTACGAGCAGTACTTC
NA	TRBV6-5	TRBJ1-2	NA	CASSHIGVASYGYTF	TGTGCCAGCAGTCATATAGGGGTCGCGAGCTATGGCTACACCTTC
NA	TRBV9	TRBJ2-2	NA	CAVSREANTGELFF	TGTGCAGTGAGTCGGGAAGCGAACACCGGGGAGCTGTTTTTT
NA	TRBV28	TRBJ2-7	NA	CASSGTPSYEQYF	TGTGCCAGCTCCGGGACACCGTCCTACGAGCAGTACTTC